This is a list of T cell receptor beta chains from one sample in a study of immune evolution from preneoplasia to lung adenocarcinoma. TCRdb keeps only in-frame clones here, not all; method: immunoSEQ multiplex PCR. Among about 14,000 clones, approximately 85% were seen once, and the ten largest hold less than 3%. Sequencing input: FFPE lung adenocarcinoma in situ tissue. The receptor source for this set is a donor aged 70 or older with lung adenocarcinoma. CDR3s include the opening cysteine and the closing phenylalanine or tryptophan. A D gene is named only where the DNA matches it firmly.

cdr3_nt: TGTGACAGCAGTACTAGACAGGGGCCGAATGAAAAACTGTTTTTT; cdr3_aa: CDSSTRQGPNEKLFF; v_call: TRBV28; j_call: TRBJ1-4; d_call: TRBD1
cdr3_nt: TGTGCCAGCAGCTCCCGGGACAGGGCAACCTACGAGCAGTACTTC; cdr3_aa: CASSSRDRATYEQYF; v_call: TRBV28; j_call: TRBJ2-7; d_call: TRBD1
cdr3_nt: TGTGCCAGCTCATCAAAACGACAGGGGGCAGGGTTAACTGGGGCCAACGTCCTGACTTTC; cdr3_aa: CASSSKRQGAGLTGANVLTF; v_call: TRBV18; j_call: TRBJ2-6; d_call: TRBD1
cdr3_nt: TGTGCCAGCAGTACCTCCCATAACTCAGGGGCGGATACGCAGTATTTT; cdr3_aa: CASSTSHNSGADTQYF; v_call: TRBV27; j_call: TRBJ2-3; d_call: .
cdr3_nt: TGTGCCAGCAGCTTGGGGACAGCCTCCGATCAGCCCCAGCATTTT; cdr3_aa: CASSLGTASDQPQHF; v_call: TRBV5-4; j_call: TRBJ1-5; d_call: .
cdr3_nt: TGCGCCAGCAGAGGGGACAGACTTTTTGAGCAGTTCTTC; cdr3_aa: CASRGDRLFEQFF; v_call: TRBV5-1; j_call: TRBJ2-1; d_call: TRBD1
cdr3_nt: TGTGCCAGCAGCCCCCGGACAGCCAGCACGACAGATACGCAGTATTTT; cdr3_aa: CASSPRTASTTDTQYF; v_call: TRBV14; j_call: TRBJ2-3; d_call: .
cdr3_nt: TGTGCCAGCAGCTTAGGCACAGGGGGCCAAGAGACCCAGTACTTC; cdr3_aa: CASSLGTGGQETQYF; v_call: TRBV7-6; j_call: TRBJ2-5; d_call: TRBD1
cdr3_nt: TGTGCCAGCACCAACAGGAACAACCTGAACACTGAAGCTTTCTTT; cdr3_aa: CASTNRNNLNTEAFF; v_call: TRBV7-2; j_call: TRBJ1-1; d_call: .
cdr3_nt: TGTGCCACTCGCCACAGGGGGGATAAGAACTATGGCTACACCTTC; cdr3_aa: CATRHRGDKNYGYTF; v_call: TRBV7-9; j_call: TRBJ1-2; d_call: TRBD1
cdr3_nt: TGCGCCAGCAGCTCCATCCCGGGGGGCGTCGGCTATGGCTACACCTTC; cdr3_aa: CASSSIPGGVGYGYTF; v_call: TRBV5-1; j_call: TRBJ1-2; d_call: .
cdr3_nt: TGTGCCAGCACATGGGAGGAGAGCTCTGGAAACACCATATATTTT; cdr3_aa: CASTWEESSGNTIYF; v_call: TRBV6-1; j_call: TRBJ1-3; d_call: .